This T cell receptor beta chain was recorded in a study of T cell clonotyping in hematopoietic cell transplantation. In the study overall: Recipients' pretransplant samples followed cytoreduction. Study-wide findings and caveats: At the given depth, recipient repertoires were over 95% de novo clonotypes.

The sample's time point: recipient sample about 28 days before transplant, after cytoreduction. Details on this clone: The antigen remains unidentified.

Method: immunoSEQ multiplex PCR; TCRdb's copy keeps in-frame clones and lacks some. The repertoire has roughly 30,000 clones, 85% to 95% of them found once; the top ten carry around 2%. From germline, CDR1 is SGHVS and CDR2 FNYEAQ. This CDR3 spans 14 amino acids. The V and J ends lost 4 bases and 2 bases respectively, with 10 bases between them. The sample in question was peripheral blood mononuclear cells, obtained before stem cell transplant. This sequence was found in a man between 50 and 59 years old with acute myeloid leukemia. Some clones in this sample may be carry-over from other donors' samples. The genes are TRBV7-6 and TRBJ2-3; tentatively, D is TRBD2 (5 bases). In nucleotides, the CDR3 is TGTGCCAGCAGCTCTCGGACTCCCACAGATACGCAGTATTTT. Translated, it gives CASSSRTPTDTQYF.